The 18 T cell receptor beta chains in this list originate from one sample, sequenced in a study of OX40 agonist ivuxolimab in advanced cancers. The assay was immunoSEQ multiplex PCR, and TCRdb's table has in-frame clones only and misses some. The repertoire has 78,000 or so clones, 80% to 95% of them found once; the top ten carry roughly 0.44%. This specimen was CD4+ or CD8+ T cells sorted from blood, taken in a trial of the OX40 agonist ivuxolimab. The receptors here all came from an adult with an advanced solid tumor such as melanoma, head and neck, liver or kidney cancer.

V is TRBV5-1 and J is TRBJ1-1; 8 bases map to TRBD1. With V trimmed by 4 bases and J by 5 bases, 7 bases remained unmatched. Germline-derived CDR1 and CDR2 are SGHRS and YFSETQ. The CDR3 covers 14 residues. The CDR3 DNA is TGCGCCAGCAGCCCAGGACAGGGCCGGACTGAAGCTTTCTTT. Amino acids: CASSPGQGRTEAFF. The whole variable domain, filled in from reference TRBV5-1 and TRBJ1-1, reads KAGVTQTPRYLIKTRGQQVTLSCSPISGHRSVSWYQQTPGQGLQFLFEYFSETQRNKGNFPGRFSGRQFSNSRSEMNVSTLELGDSALYLCASSPGQGRTEAFFGQGTRLTVV.

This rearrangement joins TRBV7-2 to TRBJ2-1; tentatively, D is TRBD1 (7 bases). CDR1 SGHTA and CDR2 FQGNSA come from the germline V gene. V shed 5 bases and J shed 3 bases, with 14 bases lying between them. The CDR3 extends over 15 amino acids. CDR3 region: CASSPGGGRYNEQFF. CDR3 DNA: TGTGCCAGCAGCCCAGGGGGAGGTCGCTACAATGAGCAGTTCTTC. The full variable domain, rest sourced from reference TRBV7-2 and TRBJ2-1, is GAGVSQSPSNKVTEKGKDVELRCDPISGHTALYWYRQSLGQGLEFLIYFQGNSAPDKSGLPSDRFSAERTGGSVSTLTIQRTQQEDSAVYLCASSPGGGRYNEQFFGPGTRLTVL.

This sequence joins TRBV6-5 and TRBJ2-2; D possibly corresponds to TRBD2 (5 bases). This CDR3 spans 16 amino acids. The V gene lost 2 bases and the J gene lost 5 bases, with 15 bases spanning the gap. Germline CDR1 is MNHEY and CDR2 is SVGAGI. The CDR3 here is CASSYESGIGTGELFF. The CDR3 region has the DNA TGTGCCAGCAGTTACGAATCGGGAATAGGGACCGGGGAGCTGTTTTTT.

The CDR3 DNA is TGTGCCAGCAGCTTAGACTTAGTGAACACTGAAGCTTTCTTT. Encoded protein: CASSLDLVNTEAFF. This rearrangement joins TRBV7-9 to TRBJ1-1; D is unresolved. The CDR3 extends over 14 amino acids. V was shortened by 1 base and J by 0 bases, with 6 bases between the two germline ends. Germline-derived CDR1 and CDR2 are SEHNR and FQNEAQ (reference sequence).

This CDR3 is CAYSAHEQFF. In DNA, the CDR3 is TGTGCCTACTCGGCTCATGAGCAGTTCTTC. The chain has TRBV2 and TRBJ2-1; D is unresolved. Germline CDR1 and CDR2: SNHLY and FYNNEI. The V gene lost 11 bases and the J gene lost 8 bases, with 10 bases spanning the gap. The CDR3 sequence is 10 residues long. Combining the CDR3 with reference TRBV2 and TRBJ2-1 gives the whole variable domain EPEVTQTPSHQVTQMGQEVILRCVPISNHLYFYWYRQILGQKVEFLVSFYNNEISEKSEIFDDQFSVERPDGSNFTLKIRSTKLEDSAMYFCAYSAHEQFFGPGTRLTVL.

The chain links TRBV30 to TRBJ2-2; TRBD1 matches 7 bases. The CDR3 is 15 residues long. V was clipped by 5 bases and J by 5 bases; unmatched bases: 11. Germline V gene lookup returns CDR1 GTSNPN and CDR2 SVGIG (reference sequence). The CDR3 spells CAWEVRGIRTGELFF. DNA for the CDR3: TGTGCCTGGGAAGTCAGGGGGATTCGGACCGGGGAGCTGTTTTTT.

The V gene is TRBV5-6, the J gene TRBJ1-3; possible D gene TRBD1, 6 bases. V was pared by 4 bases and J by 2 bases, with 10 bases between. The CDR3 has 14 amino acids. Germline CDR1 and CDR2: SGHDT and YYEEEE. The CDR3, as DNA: TGTGCCAGCAGCCCTGACAGGACTGGAAACACCATATATTTT. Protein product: CASSPDRTGNTIYF.

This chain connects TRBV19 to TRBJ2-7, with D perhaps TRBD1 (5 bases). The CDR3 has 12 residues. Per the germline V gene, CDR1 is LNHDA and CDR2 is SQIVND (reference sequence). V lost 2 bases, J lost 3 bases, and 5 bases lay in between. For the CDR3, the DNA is TGTGCCAGTAGTATACAGGGCTACGAGCAGTACTTC. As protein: CASSIQGYEQYF.

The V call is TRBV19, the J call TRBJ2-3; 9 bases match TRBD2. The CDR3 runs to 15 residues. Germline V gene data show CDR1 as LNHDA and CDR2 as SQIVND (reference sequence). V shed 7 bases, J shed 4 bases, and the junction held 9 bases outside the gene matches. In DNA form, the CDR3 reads TGTGCCAGTAAAAATAGCGGGAGAGGCCCAGATACGCAGTATTTT. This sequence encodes CASKNSGRGPDTQYF.

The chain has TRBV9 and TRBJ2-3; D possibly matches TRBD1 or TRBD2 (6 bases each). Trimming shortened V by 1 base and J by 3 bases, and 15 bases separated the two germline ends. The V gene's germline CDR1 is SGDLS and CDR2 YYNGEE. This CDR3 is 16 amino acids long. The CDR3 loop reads CASSVLGGLGTDTQYF. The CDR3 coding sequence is TGTGCCAGCAGCGTATTAGGGGGGTTAGGAACAGATACGCAGTATTTT.

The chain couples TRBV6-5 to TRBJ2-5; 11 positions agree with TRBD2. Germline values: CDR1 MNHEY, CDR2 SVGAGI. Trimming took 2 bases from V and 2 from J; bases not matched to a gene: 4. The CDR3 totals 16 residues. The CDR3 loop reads CASSYTSGRLQETQYF. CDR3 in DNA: TGTGCCAGCAGTTACACTAGCGGGAGACTTCAAGAGACCCAGTACTTC.

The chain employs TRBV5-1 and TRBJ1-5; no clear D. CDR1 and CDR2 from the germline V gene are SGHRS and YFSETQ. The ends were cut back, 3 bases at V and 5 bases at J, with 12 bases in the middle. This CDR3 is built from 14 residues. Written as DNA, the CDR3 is TGCGCCAGCAGCTGGGATGGAGGCGATCAGCCCCAGCATTTT. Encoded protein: CASSWDGGDQPQHF.

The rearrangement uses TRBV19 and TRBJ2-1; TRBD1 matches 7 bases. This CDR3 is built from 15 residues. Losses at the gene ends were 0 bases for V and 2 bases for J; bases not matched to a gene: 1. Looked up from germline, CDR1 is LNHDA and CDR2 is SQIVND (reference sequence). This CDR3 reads CASSIDGQAYNEQFF. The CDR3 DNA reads TGTGCCAGTAGTATAGACGGACAGGCCTACAATGAGCAGTTCTTC.

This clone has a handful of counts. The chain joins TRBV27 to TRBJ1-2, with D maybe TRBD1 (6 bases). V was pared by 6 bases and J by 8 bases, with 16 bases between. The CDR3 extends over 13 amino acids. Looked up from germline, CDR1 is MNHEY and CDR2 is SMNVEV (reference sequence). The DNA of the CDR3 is TGTGCCAGCAGCCTAAGGGGACACTTAGGCTACACCTTC. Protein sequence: CASSLRGHLGYTF.

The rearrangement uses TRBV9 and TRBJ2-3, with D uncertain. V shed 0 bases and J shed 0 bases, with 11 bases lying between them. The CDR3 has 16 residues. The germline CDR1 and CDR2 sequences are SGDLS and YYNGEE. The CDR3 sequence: CASSVDGRLSTDTQYF. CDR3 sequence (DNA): TGTGCCAGCAGCGTAGACGGCAGACTTAGCACAGATACGCAGTATTTT.

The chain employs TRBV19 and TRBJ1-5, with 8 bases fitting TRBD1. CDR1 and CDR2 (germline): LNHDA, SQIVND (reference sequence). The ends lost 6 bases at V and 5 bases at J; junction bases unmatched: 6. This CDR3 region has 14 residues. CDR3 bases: TGTGCCAGTAGCCCTACAGGGGGACATCAGCCCCAGCATTTT. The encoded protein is CASSPTGGHQPQHF.

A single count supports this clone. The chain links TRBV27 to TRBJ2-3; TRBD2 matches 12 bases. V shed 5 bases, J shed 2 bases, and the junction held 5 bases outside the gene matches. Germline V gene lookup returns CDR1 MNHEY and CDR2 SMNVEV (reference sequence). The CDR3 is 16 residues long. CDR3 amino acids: CASSPRLAGATDTQYF. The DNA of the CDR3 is TGTGCCAGCAGTCCCCGACTAGCGGGAGCCACAGATACGCAGTATTTT.

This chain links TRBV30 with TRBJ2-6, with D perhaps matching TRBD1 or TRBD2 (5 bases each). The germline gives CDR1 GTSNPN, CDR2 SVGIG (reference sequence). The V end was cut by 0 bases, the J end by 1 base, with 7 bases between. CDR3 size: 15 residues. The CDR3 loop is CAWSVWGSGANVLTF. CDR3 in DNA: TGTGCCTGGAGTGTATGGGGGTCTGGGGCCAACGTCCTGACTTTC. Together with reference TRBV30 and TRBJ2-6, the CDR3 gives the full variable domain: SQTIHQWPATLVQPVGSPLSLECTVEGTSNPNLYWYRQAAGRGLQLLFYSVGIGQISSEVPQNLSASRPQDRQFILSSKKLLLSDSGFYLCAWSVWGSGANVLTFGAGSRLTVL.